Each of the 18 T cell receptor beta chains below was sequenced from the same sample in a study of CD8 T cells in Susac syndrome. After extraction with the RNeasy kit, about 0.45 to 1 ug of the RNA was reverse transcribed using random hexamers. TCRdb called the immunoSEQ multiplex PCR reads again in MiXCR, with one record for every CDR3 protein. The sample has 50,000 to 55,000 distinct CDR3 sequences, more than 85% seen once. The source material was CD8+ T cells from PBMCs. These receptors were obtained from a human donor with Susac syndrome.

A remark on this clonotype: The final CDR3 position lacks the conserved phenylalanine or tryptophan, pointing to a likely read error. The V and J genes are TRBV4-3 and TRBJ1-1; D call uncertain. From germline, CDR1 is LGHNA and CDR2 YSLEER. This CDR3 region has 15 residues. Deletions cut 1 base from V and 0 bases from J, with 9 bases between. The CDR3 sequence: CASSQVGLLNTEAFL. The CDR3 region has the DNA TGCGCCAGCAGCCAAGTCGGCTTGTTGAACACTGAAGCTTTCCTT.

The chain has TRBV2 and TRBJ1-2, with 10 bases fitting TRBD1. V lost 9 bases, J lost 3 bases, and 7 bases stayed unmatched. Germline V gene data show CDR1 as SNHLY and CDR2 as FYNNEI. The CDR3 contains 14 residues. The CDR3 DNA sequence: TGTGCCAGTCCTGACAGGGGGCCATACTATGGCTACACCTTC. Protein: CASPDRGPYYGYTF. The full variable domain, with the rest looked up from reference TRBV2 and TRBJ1-2, is EPEVTQTPSHQVTQMGQEVILRCVPISNHLYFYWYRQILGQKVEFLVSFYNNEISEKSEIFDDQFSVERPDGSNFTLKIRSTKLEDSAMYFCASPDRGPYYGYTFGSGTRLTVV.

A single count supports this clonotype. V and J are TRBV7-9 and TRBJ2-7; either TRBD1 or TRBD2 may fit D (6 bases each). The germline V gene has CDR1 SEHNR and CDR2 FQNEAQ (reference sequence). V was pared by 4 bases and J by 5 bases, with 24 bases between. The CDR3 runs 17 residues. The CDR3 sequence: CASSSPGGGNVVNEQYF. The CDR3 DNA reads TGTGCCAGCAGCTCCCCCGGAGGGGGGAACGTAGTCAACGAGCAGTACTTC. Full variable domain (remainder filled in from reference TRBV7-9 and TRBJ2-7): DTGVSQNPRHKITKRGQNVTFRCDPISEHNRLYWYRQTLGQGPEFLTYFQNEAQLEKSRLLSDRFSAERPKGSFSTLEIQRTEQGDSAMYLCASSSPGGGNVVNEQYFGPGTRLTVT.

The J gene is TRBJ2-3, the V gene TRBV5-4; no firm D call. CDR1 SGHNT and CDR2 YYREEE come from the germline V gene (reference sequence). V shed 5 bases and J shed 1 base, with 17 bases lying between them. The CDR3 contains 16 residues. DNA of the CDR3: TGTGCCAGCAGGTCTGACGTCCTGGTCGGCACAGATACGCAGTATTTT. It yields the protein CASRSDVLVGTDTQYF.

The gene calls are TRBV6-5 and TRBJ1-5; D is ambiguous. Germline CDR1 MNHEY, CDR2 SVGAGI. Trimming left V 0 bases short and J 4 bases short, with 7 bases between. This CDR3 region has 14 residues. CDR3 nucleotide sequence: TGTGCCAGCAGTTACTCGATCGATAATCAGCCCCAGCATTTT. Its protein product is CASSYSIDNQPQHF.

The rearrangement uses TRBV14 and TRBJ2-7, with a weak D call TRBD2 (5 bases). This CDR3 region has 18 residues. Germline V gives CDR1 SGHDN, CDR2 FVKESK. The V gene lost 0 bases and the J gene lost 6 bases, with 24 bases spanning the gap. CDR3 DNA sequence: TGTGCCAGCAGCCAAGAGGGCATCCTCACTCGTCGTACTAGCGAGCAGTACTTC. Translating gives CASSQEGILTRRTSEQYF.

The V and J genes are TRBV12-3 or TRBV12-4 and TRBJ2-7, with 7 bases identical to TRBD1. V trimming: 6 bases; J trimming: 2 bases; junction bases outside the gene matches: 4. The CDR3 length is 13 residues. DNA for the CDR3: TGTGCCAGCAGCCGGGACAGAACCTACGAGCAGTACTTC. Protein: CASSRDRTYEQYF.

The chain recombines TRBV4-3 with TRBJ2-1, with D uncertain. The germline V and J ends were trimmed by 1 base and 6 bases, with 7 bases remaining between them. This CDR3 spans 13 amino acids. Looked up from germline, CDR1 is LGHNA and CDR2 is YSLEER. The CDR3 DNA reads as TGCGCCAGCAGCCAAGTCTCGGGCAATGAGCAGTTCTTC. Translating it yields CASSQVSGNEQFF.

The gene calls are TRBV9 and TRBJ2-1; perhaps TRBD2 as D (6 bases). CDR1 and CDR2 (germline): SGDLS, YYNGEE. This CDR3 contains 15 residues. V lost 0 bases, J lost 2 bases, and 9 bases lay in between. The CDR3 is CASSVELATYNEQFF. The CDR3 nucleotides read TGTGCCAGCAGCGTAGAACTAGCCACCTACAATGAGCAGTTCTTC.

The chain couples TRBV7-6 to TRBJ1-2, with D possibly TRBD1 on 5 matching bases. V gave up 5 bases and J gave up 0 bases, with 10 bases separating them. This CDR3 spans 14 amino acids. CDR1 and CDR2 (germline): SGHVS, FNYEAQ. CDR3 amino acids: CASSPGTSNYGYTF. CDR3 coding DNA: TGTGCCAGCAGCCCGGGGACCTCTAACTATGGCTACACCTTC.

This chain connects TRBV11-2 to TRBJ2-5, with D possibly matching TRBD2 (5 bases). V was pared by 2 bases and J by 1 base, with 11 bases between. This CDR3 spans 15 amino acids. Germline CDR1 is SGHAT and CDR2 is FQNNGV. This chain's CDR3 is CASSLSSALQETQYF. The DNA of the CDR3 is TGTGCCAGCAGCTTAAGTAGCGCCCTCCAAGAGACCCAGTACTTC.

The chain links TRBV7-8 to TRBJ2-3, with D perhaps given as TRBD1 or TRBD2 (5 bases each). The V end lost 5 bases, the J end lost 11 bases, and 26 bases lay between the germline ends. CDR1 and CDR2 (germline): SGHVS, FQNEAQ. The CDR3 is 16 residues long. Here the CDR3 reads CASSPVRDRPSVGQYF. As DNA, the CDR3 is TGTGCCAGCAGCCCCGTCCGGGACCGTCCGTCGGTCGGGCAGTATTTT.

The chain joins TRBV4-2 to TRBJ2-1, with 11 bases fitting TRBD2. The germline CDR1 and CDR2 sequences are LGHNA and YNFKEQ. The CDR3 runs to 17 residues. Trimming at V came to 2 bases and at J to 5 bases, leaving 8 bases not matched to a gene. CDR3 in amino acids: CASSQLLAGGSNNEQFF. CDR3 sequence (DNA): TGTGCCAGCAGCCAACTTCTAGCGGGGGGATCCAACAATGAGCAGTTCTTC.

The V gene is TRBV11-2, the J gene TRBJ2-5, with D possibly matching TRBD2 (5 bases). Germline CDR1 and CDR2: SGHAT and FQNNGV. The CDR3 totals 17 residues. The ends were cut back, 4 bases at V and 4 bases at J, with 22 bases in the middle. The CDR3 protein is CASSSLSGTIPVETQYF. Here the CDR3 DNA reads TGTGCCAGCAGCTCCCTAAGCGGCACTATACCTGTAGAGACCCAGTACTTC. Filled out from reference TRBV11-2 and TRBJ2-5, the complete variable domain reads EAGVAQSPRYKIIEKRQSVAFWCNPISGHATLYWYQQILGQGPKLLIQFQNNGVVDDSQLPKDRFSAERLKGVDSTLKIQPAKLEDSAVYLCASSSLSGTIPVETQYFGPGTRLLVL.

CDR3 sequence (DNA): TGTGCCAGCAGCTCTTGGGGGGTTGAAGCTTTCTTT. This encodes CASSSWGVEAFF. The chain is built from TRBV7-9 and TRBJ1-1; TRBD1 might be the D (5 bases). CDR3 length equals 12 residues. The germline V gene has CDR1 SEHNR and CDR2 FQNEAQ (reference sequence). Trimming cost V 4 bases and J 7 bases, with 10 bases left between them.

J is TRBJ2-6 and V is TRBV7-2; no definite D call. The CDR3 length is 11 residues. From germline, CDR1 is SGHTA and CDR2 FQGNSA. The V and J ends lost 2 bases and 16 bases respectively, with 9 bases between them. CDR3 bases: TGTGCCAGCAGCTTAACGAGTAGACTGACTTTC. Translating gives CASSLTSRLTF.

This chain links TRBV3-1 with TRBJ2-5; 7 positions match TRBD2. The CDR3 loop spans 17 amino acids. Trimming cost V 0 bases and J 5 bases; bases outside gene matches: 12. The germline gives CDR1 LGHDT, CDR2 YNNKEL (reference sequence). CDR3 residues: CASSQDLASGARETQYF. CDR3 DNA sequence: TGTGCCAGCAGCCAAGATTTAGCTAGCGGAGCGAGGGAGACCCAGTACTTC.

The chain links TRBV12-3 or TRBV12-4 to TRBJ2-7; D not resolved. The V and J ends lost 5 bases and 3 bases respectively, with 8 bases between them. The CDR3 length is 12 residues. This chain's CDR3 is CASSPTNYEQYF. The CDR3 DNA is TGTGCCAGCAGTCCCACGAACTACGAGCAGTACTTC.